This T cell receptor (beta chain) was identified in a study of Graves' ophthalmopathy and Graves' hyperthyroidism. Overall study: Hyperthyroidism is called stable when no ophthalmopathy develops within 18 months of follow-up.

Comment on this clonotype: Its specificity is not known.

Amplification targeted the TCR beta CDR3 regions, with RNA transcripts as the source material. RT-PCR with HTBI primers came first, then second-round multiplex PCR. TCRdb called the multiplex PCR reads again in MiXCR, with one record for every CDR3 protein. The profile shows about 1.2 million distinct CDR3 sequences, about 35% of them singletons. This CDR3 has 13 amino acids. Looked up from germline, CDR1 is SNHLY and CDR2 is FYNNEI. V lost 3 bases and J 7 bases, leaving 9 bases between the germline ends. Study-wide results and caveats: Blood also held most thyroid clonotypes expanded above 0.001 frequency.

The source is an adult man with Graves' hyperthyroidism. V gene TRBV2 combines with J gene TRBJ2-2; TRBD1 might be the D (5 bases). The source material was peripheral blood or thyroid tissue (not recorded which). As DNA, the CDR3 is TGTGCCAGCAGTGACAGGGCTGGCGGGGAGCTGTTTTTT. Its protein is CASSDRAGGELFF.